These T cell receptor beta chains were read from a single sample in a study of T cells in Graves' hyperthyroidism and ophthalmopathy. TCRdb re-derived calls from the multiplex PCR reads in MiXCR, one entry per CDR3 protein. The sample contains hundreds of thousands of distinct CDR3 sequences, roughly 14% of which appear only once. Sequenced material: blood. The receptors here all came from a middle-aged woman with Graves' ophthalmopathy. CDR3s include the opening cysteine and the closing phenylalanine or tryptophan. D genes are given only for firm matches. Size is stated for part of the rows, as once, few or many counts, or as a class when the clone is expanded.

size	V	J	D	CDR3	DNA
few	TRBV11-2	TRBJ2-2	TRBD1	CASSFRFTGDTGELFF	TGTGCCAGCAGCTTCCGATTCACAGGGGACACCGGGGAGCTGTTTTTT
many	TRBV6-5	TRBJ1-5	NA	CASTWTAPAWNQPQHF	TGTGCCAGCACTTGGACGGCCCCGGCGTGGAATCAGCCCCAGCATTTT
many	TRBV24-1	TRBJ2-7	NA	CATSDNSGTPYEQYF	TGTGCCACCAGTGACAATTCCGGGACACCCTACGAGCAGTACTTC
NA	TRBV4-1	TRBJ1-2	NA	CASSQDDGLGDGYTF	TGCGCCAGCAGCCAAGATGACGGTTTGGGTGACGGCTACACCTTC
many	TRBV9	TRBJ2-5	NA	CASSVGRAGERRVTQYF	TGTGCCAGCAGCGTAGGGCGAGCGGGTGAGCGAAGAGTGACCCAGTACTTC
NA	TRBV7-9	TRBJ2-7	NA	CAVGPSGSSYEQYF	TGTGCCGTGGGGCCATCGGGGAGCTCCTACGAGCAGTACTTC
few	TRBV2	TRBJ2-7	NA	CASSVRDEQYF	TGTGCCAGCAGTGTACGGGACGAGCAGTACTTC
NA	TRBV4-1	TRBJ1-2	TRBD1	CASSQTQGAVGYGYTF	TGCGCCAGCAGCCAGACACAGGGGGCGGTCGGCTATGGCTACACCTTC
NA	TRBV6-1	TRBJ1-2	NA	CASSKLGLGYYGYTF	TGTGCCAGCAGCAAGTTGGGCCTGGGGTACTATGGCTACACCTTC
NA	TRBV29-1	TRBJ2-7	TRBD2	CSVAGLAESYEQYF	TGCAGCGTTGCGGGACTAGCGGAGTCCTACGAGCAGTACTTC
many	TRBV28	TRBJ2-5	NA	CASSPDSEETQYF	TGTGCCAGCAGTCCCGACAGTGAGGAGACCCAGTACTTC
many	TRBV7-8	TRBJ1-5	TRBD1	CASSLEGQASNQPQHF	TGTGCCAGCAGCTTAGAGGGACAGGCGAGCAATCAGCCCCAGCATTTT
few	TRBV7-8	TRBJ2-1	NA	CASSLVEDGEQFF	TGTGCCAGCAGCTTAGTTGAGGACGGAGAGCAGTTCTTC
many	TRBV10-2	TRBJ2-7	TRBD1	CASKPGQSAYEQYF	TGCGCCAGCAAACCGGGACAGAGCGCCTACGAGCAGTACTTC
many	TRBV11-2	TRBJ1-2	NA	CASSLTGEKGGYTF	TGTGCCAGCAGCCTCACGGGGGAGAAGGGGGGCTACACCTTC
few	TRBV4-3	TRBJ2-7	NA	CASSQVPDHEQYF	TGCGCCAGCAGCCAAGTCCCCGATCACGAGCAGTACTTC
many	TRBV19	TRBJ1-5	TRBD1	CASSTRDRAGQPQHF	TGTGCCAGTAGTACCCGGGACAGGGCTGGTCAGCCCCAGCATTTT
NA	TRBV28	TRBJ2-7	TRBD2	CASGLGGLGYEQYF	TGTGCCAGCGGACTGGGGGGGTTGGGGTACGAGCAGTACTTC
NA	TRBV18	TRBJ2-7	NA	CASSPEGGQNYEQYF	TGTGCCAGCTCACCAGAAGGAGGACAGAATTACGAGCAGTACTTC
few	TRBV7-2	TRBJ2-7	NA	CASSGTAPYEQYF	TGTGCCAGCAGCGGGACTGCCCCCTACGAGCAGTACTTC
many	TRBV11-1	TRBJ2-7	NA	CASSPGLAESLSSYEQYF	TGTGCCAGCAGCCCTGGCTTAGCGGAGAGCCTTAGCTCCTACGAGCAGTACTTC
many	TRBV27	TRBJ2-7	NA	CASSLSRVGYEQYF	TGTGCCAGCAGTTTATCGAGAGTGGGTTACGAGCAGTACTTC
few	TRBV3-1	TRBJ1-1	NA	CASFGTGNTEAFF	TGTGCCAGCTTCGGAACGGGGAACACTGAAGCTTTCTTT
many	TRBV12-3/TRBV12-4	TRBJ1-1	TRBD1	CASSLGHTGGEAFF	TGTGCCAGCAGTTTGGGTCACACAGGGGGCGAGGCTTTCTTT
many	TRBV6-5	TRBJ1-3	NA	CASSYSDGPGDTIYF	TGTGCCAGCAGTTACTCGGACGGGCCGGGGGACACCATATATTTT
many	TRBV19	TRBJ1-6	NA	CASSLTGRINSPLHF	TGTGCCAGTAGCCTGACCGGGAGGATCAATTCACCCCTCCACTTT
many	TRBV29-1	TRBJ2-4	TRBD2	CSVDKLREGPIQYF	TGCAGCGTTGATAAACTGCGGGAGGGCCCCATTCAGTACTTC
many	TRBV2	TRBJ1-4	TRBD1	CASSDRSGGNEKLFF	TGTGCCAGCAGTGATCGTTCAGGGGGTAATGAAAAACTGTTTTTT
many	TRBV6-5	TRBJ2-5	TRBD2	CASSYEIAGAGETQYF	TGTGCCAGCAGTTACGAGATAGCGGGAGCCGGTGAGACCCAGTACTTC
many	TRBV20-1	TRBJ2-7	NA	CSARGNEGKVDEQYF	TGCAGTGCTAGAGGAAATGAGGGGAAGGTCGACGAGCAGTACTTC
NA	TRBV6-1	TRBJ1-3	TRBD1	CASSLPPTGGNTIYF	TGTGCCAGCAGCCTCCCCCCGACAGGGGGAAACACCATATATTTT
few	TRBV28	TRBJ2-7	NA	CASVLNYEQYF	TGTGCCAGCGTACTTAATTACGAGCAGTACTTC
few	TRBV7-3	TRBJ1-2	NA	CASSLTASQNGYTF	TGTGCCAGCAGCTTAACCGCGAGTCAAAATGGCTACACCTTC
many	TRBV11-3	TRBJ2-5	TRBD2	CASSLGLAAQYF	TGTGCCAGCAGCCTCGGACTAGCGGCCCAGTACTTC
NA	TRBV27	TRBJ1-5	NA	CASSVGSGQPQHF	TGTGCCAGCAGCGTGGGTTCGGGTCAGCCCCAGCATTTT
NA	TRBV27	TRBJ2-7	NA	CASSLNGPHEQYF	TGTGCCAGCAGTTTAAACGGACCCCACGAGCAGTACTTC
few	TRBV6-1	TRBJ2-7	NA	CASSSQRRAYEQYF	TGTGCCAGCAGCTCGCAGCGGAGAGCCTACGAGCAGTACTTC
many	TRBV12-3/TRBV12-4	TRBJ2-7	TRBD1	CASSLSGTAYEQYF	TGTGCCAGCAGTTTGTCCGGGACAGCTTACGAGCAGTACTTC
many	TRBV4-2	TRBJ2-7	NA	CASSQGKVEGAVYEQYF	TGTGCCAGCAGCCAAGGGAAAGTGGAGGGAGCGGTTTACGAGCAGTACTTC
NA	TRBV20-1	TRBJ2-5	TRBD2	CSAERTSGGIQETQYF	TGCAGTGCCGAAAGGACTAGCGGGGGGATCCAAGAGACCCAGTACTTC
NA	TRBV28	TRBJ2-1	TRBD2	CASSRIGGGPIDEQFF	TGTGCCAGCAGTCGGATTGGGGGAGGGCCCATCGATGAGCAGTTCTTC
many	TRBV20-1	TRBJ2-7	TRBD2	CSASKREHSYEQYF	TGCAGTGCTAGCAAGCGGGAGCATTCCTACGAGCAGTACTTC
many	TRBV28	TRBJ1-2	NA	CASSLSQGLLGYTF	TGTGCCAGCAGTTTATCGCAGGGACTTCTTGGCTACACCTTC
NA	TRBV11-2	TRBJ2-2	TRBD1	CASSGQGATGELFF	TGTGCCAGCTCGGGACAGGGGGCCACCGGGGAGCTGTTTTTT
NA	TRBV30	TRBJ2-7	NA	CAWMIDPRRNRAHEQYF	TGTGCCTGGATGATCGACCCCCGCCGGAACAGGGCCCACGAGCAGTACTTC
many	TRBV27	TRBJ2-7	NA	CASSFWVGGSPYEQYF	TGTGCCAGCAGTTTTTGGGTAGGGGGTAGTCCCTACGAGCAGTACTTC
many	TRBV11-2	TRBJ2-5	TRBD1	CASSERQGVMETQYF	TGTGCCAGCAGCGAACGACAGGGGGTGATGGAGACCCAGTACTTC
few	TRBV29-1	TRBJ1-1	NA	CTIRGVNTEAFF	TGCACCATCCGGGGGGTGAACACTGAAGCTTTCTTT
many	TRBV5-6	TRBJ2-2	NA	CASSPASEGGAGELFF	TGTGCCAGCAGCCCCGCGAGCGAGGGAGGAGCCGGGGAGCTGTTTTTT
many	TRBV10-3	TRBJ1-5	TRBD1	CAISGTGPNQPQHF	TGTGCCATCTCCGGGACAGGGCCCAATCAGCCCCAGCATTTT
few	TRBV4-2	TRBJ2-5	TRBD2	CASSQVGISGREETQYF	TGTGCCAGCAGCCAAGTGGGGATCAGCGGGAGGGAAGAGACCCAGTACTTC
NA	TRBV12-3/TRBV12-4	TRBJ1-1	NA	CASSLTPGTLETEAFF	TGTGCCAGCAGTTTAACCCCCGGGACTTTGGAAACTGAAGCTTTCTTT
many	TRBV28	TRBJ2-7	NA	CASSPARFGPYEQYF	TGTGCCAGCAGTCCCGCCAGGTTCGGCCCCTACGAGCAGTACTTC
few	TRBV10-1	TRBJ2-2	NA	CASSESSQSGELFF	TGCGCCAGCAGTGAGTCTTCACAAAGCGGGGAGCTGTTTTTT